This T cell receptor beta chain derives from a study of somatic mutations in cytotoxic T cells in rheumatoid arthritis. In the study overall: Blood (approximately 28 ml EDTA) from each patient was taken right after diagnosis, before any treatment. Whole-study results and caveats: For rheumatoid arthritis patients, the slight TRBV07 underrepresentation lacked multiple-comparison adjustment. Patients with rheumatoid arthritis did not differ significantly from age-matched healthy controls in CD8+ T-cell clonality.

Profiled with immunoSEQ multiplex PCR; TCRdb holds only in-frame clones, not every one. The repertoire holds about 7,400 clones, roughly nine tenths seen once, with roughly 25% in the top ten. Remarks on this clone: Its antigen is not known.

V gave up 0 bases and J gave up 1 base, with 17 bases separating them. This CDR3 is built from 18 residues. Germline V lookup: CDR1 MGHRA, CDR2 YSYEKL. The source material was CD8+ T cells sorted from blood. This clonotype was obtained from a woman between 70 and 85 years old with rheumatoid arthritis. The rearrangement uses TRBV4-1 and TRBJ2-3; D is uncertain. The chain's CDR3 is CASSQDRPGGVGTDTQYF. The CDR3 nucleotides are TGCGCCAGCAGCCAAGATAGGCCAGGTGGTGTAGGCACAGATACGCAGTATTTT.